This entry describes one T cell receptor beta chain. The data belong to a study of identical twins. The CDR3 sequence is 21 residues long. With V trimmed by 5 bases and J by 0 bases, 16 bases remained unmatched. CDR1 and CDR2 from the germline V gene are ENHRY and SYGVKD. TCRdb used MiXCR to reprocess the 5' RACE reads, holding one entry per CDR3 protein. Of approximately 630,000 distinct CDR3 sequences in the sample, just over 7% were seen once. These data are also associated with another study on yellow fever vaccine responses in identical twins.

This receptor was identified in a woman younger than 35 in good health. Sequencing was done on a sample of PBMCs. The rearrangement uses TRBV10-3 and TRBJ2-3; 14 bases match TRBD2. CDR3 nucleotides: TGTGCCATCAGTCCCAGCCCGGGGACTAGCGGGAGCGAGGGTAGCACAGATACGCAGTATTTT. This translates into CAISPSPGTSGSEGSTDTQYF.